One sample yielded the 28 T cell receptor beta chains listed below, sequenced in a study of blood T cell repertoires in COVID-19. Some clones are missing from TCRdb's copy, which holds only in-frame ones; the method was immunoSEQ multiplex PCR. The sample lists 100,000 or so clones; around 83% were seen once. Sequenced input: peripheral blood. All receptors come from a human donor in a cohort sampled during active COVID-19.

The count of this clone is one. The chain employs TRBV6-6 and TRBJ2-2; 12 nucleotides line up with TRBD2. This CDR3 has 16 amino acids. Germline CDR1 is MNHNY and CDR2 is SVGAGI (reference sequence). Germline trimming cut 6 bases from V and 6 bases from J; bases unmatched to any gene: 8. This chain's CDR3 is CASSPPGLAGPGELFF. The CDR3 DNA follows: TGTGCCAGCAGCCCCCCGGGACTAGCGGGCCCCGGGGAGCTGTTTTTT.

The chain has TRBV4-2 and TRBJ1-1; perhaps TRBD1 as D (5 bases). The CDR3 has 15 amino acids. Trimming pared 0 bases from V and 3 bases from J, leaving 11 bases between. Germline lookup yields CDR1 LGHNA and CDR2 YNFKEQ. CDR3 nucleotide sequence: TGTGCCAGCAGCCAAGATGTGCGGGGGGACACTGAAGCTTTCTTT. Its protein product is CASSQDVRGDTEAFF.

V usage is TRBV6-5 and J usage is TRBJ1-2, with D uncertain. CDR1 is MNHEY and CDR2 is SVGAGI in the germline V gene. The V and J ends lost 6 bases and 6 bases respectively, with 8 bases between them. The CDR3 loop spans 11 amino acids. In DNA, the CDR3 is TGTGCCAGCAGGGCTCAGGATGGCTACACCTTC. Protein sequence: CASRAQDGYTF.

V is TRBV7-9 and J is TRBJ2-5; D perhaps matches TRBD2 (6 bases). CDR1 is SEHNR, CDR2 FQNEAQ, per germline (reference sequence). V lost 8 bases and J lost 3, with 16 bases in between. The CDR3 is 14 amino acids. DNA of the CDR3: TGTGCCAGCCGAGAACTGGGGGGAAAAGAGACCCAGTACTTC. As protein: CASRELGGKETQYF.

This clone was seen a single time. The chain employs TRBV7-9 and TRBJ1-5; 7 bases are shared with TRBD1. V gave up 5 bases and J gave up 4 bases; unmatched junction bases: 5. The length of the CDR3 is 14 residues. Per the germline V gene, CDR1 is SEHNR and CDR2 is FQNEAQ (reference sequence). In nucleotides, the CDR3 is TGTGCCAGCAGCGAGGGGGCAGGGAATCAGCCCCAGCATTTT. It codes for CASSEGAGNQPQHF.

V gene TRBV3-1 (or the pseudogene TRBV3-2) combines with J gene TRBJ2-3, with D possibly matching TRBD2 (5 bases). The V gene lost 0 bases and the J gene lost 6 bases, with 13 bases spanning the gap. The length of the CDR3 is 15 residues. Germline CDR1 and CDR2: LGHDT and YNNKEL (reference sequence). The CDR3 region has the DNA TGTGCCAGCAGCCAAGAACCTGCGAGGGTTGATACGCAGTATTTT. This sequence encodes CASSQEPARVDTQYF.

This rearrangement joins TRBV19 to TRBJ1-4; TRBD1 agrees at 9 bases. CDR3 length: 16 amino acids. Germline CDR1 is LNHDA and CDR2 is SQIVND (reference sequence). V shed 1 base, J shed 5 bases, and the junction held 5 bases outside the gene matches. CDR3 protein: CASSIGGTGTNEKLFF. The CDR3 DNA reads as TGTGCCAGTAGTATAGGCGGGACAGGGACGAATGAAAAACTGTTTTTT.

This clone appeared a few times. This chain connects TRBV7-9 to TRBJ1-1, with TRBD1 matching over 9 bases. V gave up 5 bases and J gave up 8 bases; unmatched junction bases: 9. This CDR3 is 14 amino acids long. CDR1 SEHNR and CDR2 FQNEAQ come from the germline V gene (reference sequence). The CDR3 DNA sequence: TGTGCCAGCAGCCCCACCGACAGGGGGGAAGAAGCTTTCTTT. As protein: CASSPTDRGEEAFF.

CDR3 sequence: CASSKDGKTGAYNEQFF. For the CDR3, the DNA is TGTGCCAGCAGCAAAGACGGTAAGACAGGGGCCTACAATGAGCAGTTCTTC. The J gene is TRBJ2-1, the V gene TRBV21-1; the table names TRBD1, a call not compared with the DNA. TRBV21-1 is described as a pseudogene. The CDR3 loop spans 17 amino acids.

V gene TRBV9 combines with J gene TRBJ1-1; the D gene is possibly TRBD1 (5 bases). The CDR3 consists of 20 residues. The ends were cut back, 0 bases at V and 0 bases at J, with 24 bases in the middle. Germline V gene data show CDR1 as SGDLS and CDR2 as YYNGEE. CDR3 protein: CASSVVRGDLAQFLNTEAFF. The CDR3 DNA is TGTGCCAGCAGCGTAGTTCGCGGGGACCTGGCGCAGTTCCTGAACACTGAAGCTTTCTTT.

The rearrangement joins TRBV29-1 to TRBJ2-1, with no clear D. This CDR3 has 10 amino acids. Per the germline V gene, CDR1 is SQVTM and CDR2 is ANQGSEA. Trimming removed 4 bases at V and 15 bases at J, with 13 bases between. For the CDR3, the DNA is TGCAGCGTTGGTGGCACCTTAACGTTCTTC. Translating gives CSVGGTLTFF.

The genes are TRBV5-1 and TRBJ2-3; 14 positions match TRBD2. Germline V CDR1 and CDR2: SGHRS, YFSETQ. The CDR3 is made up of 17 amino acids. Trimming cost V 0 bases and J 1 base; bases outside gene matches: 1. The chain's CDR3 is CASSLEGLAGGTDTQYF. In DNA, the CDR3 is TGCGCCAGCAGCTTGGAGGGACTAGCGGGAGGCACAGATACGCAGTATTTT. Variable domain in full (rest from reference TRBV5-1 and TRBJ2-3): KAGVTQTPRYLIKTRGQQVTLSCSPISGHRSVSWYQQTPGQGLQFLFEYFSETQRNKGNFPGRFSGRQFSNSRSEMNVSTLELGDSALYLCASSLEGLAGGTDTQYFGPGTRLTVL.

Points on this clone: Relative to the germline gene, one junction end is altered; a read error may explain this. V usage is TRBV6-1 and J usage is TRBJ2-5; the D gene is possibly TRBD1 (6 bases). The CDR3 is 13 residues long. Per germline, CDR1 MNHNS and CDR2 SASEGT. The CDR3 is CASSEAFTGWMDF. In DNA, the CDR3 is TGTGCCAGCAGTGAAGCGTTCACAGGGTGGATGGACTTC.

The rearrangement joins TRBV4-1 to TRBJ2-3; 12 positions match TRBD2. Losses at the gene ends were 1 base for V and 8 bases for J; bases not matched to a gene: 7. This CDR3 is built from 16 residues. Germline V gene lookup returns CDR1 MGHRA and CDR2 YSYEKL. CDR3 bases: TGCGCCAGCAGCCAAGGGGCTAGCGGGGGGGCCGGTACGCAGTATTTT. Its translation: CASSQGASGGAGTQYF.

V usage is TRBV16 and J usage is TRBJ1-2, with D unclear. Per germline, CDR1 KGHSY and CDR2 FQNENV. The CDR3 has 14 residues. V dropped 4 bases and J dropped 2 bases, with 11 bases sitting between them. The CDR3 spells CASSPSGLNYGYTF. CDR3 DNA: TGTGCCAGCAGCCCCAGCGGCCTAAACTATGGCTACACCTTC.

The chain carries TRBV24-1 and TRBJ2-1, with D possibly being TRBD2 (7 bases). The CDR3 extends over 16 amino acids. Trimming stripped 1 base from V and 8 bases from J, with 17 bases between. Germline lookup yields CDR1 KGHDR and CDR2 SFDVKD. In nucleotides, the CDR3 is TGTGCCACCAGTGATTTTGGGGGGGCGAGTTTGGATGAGCAGTTCTTC. This translates into CATSDFGGASLDEQFF.

The rearrangement uses TRBV6-5 and TRBJ1-5, with D perhaps TRBD1 (6 bases). V shed 6 bases and J shed 3 bases, with 12 bases lying between them. The CDR3 length is 14 residues. Germline V gene lookup returns CDR1 MNHEY and CDR2 SVGAGI. The CDR3, as DNA: TGTGCCAGCAGACTAACAGGGAACAATCAGCCCCAGCATTTT. Residues: CASRLTGNNQPQHF.

The chain joins TRBV7-2 to TRBJ2-3, with TRBD2 as a possible D gene (6 bases). Trimming removed 3 bases at V and 0 bases at J, with 10 bases between. This CDR3 spans 15 amino acids. Germline CDR1 and CDR2: SGHTA and FQGNSA. CDR3 sequence (DNA): TGTGCCAGCAGCTTTGACGGGACTAGCACAGATACGCAGTATTTT. Translated: CASSFDGTSTDTQYF.

This chain connects TRBV19 to TRBJ1-4; 11 nucleotides line up with TRBD1. CDR1 and CDR2 from the germline V gene are LNHDA and SQIVND (reference sequence). J was trimmed by 4 bases and V by 4 bases; bases with no gene match: 14. CDR3 size: 19 residues. In DNA form, the CDR3 reads TGTGCCAGTAGTACCCGGCCGGACAGGGGGCCTGGATATAATGAAAAACTGTTTTTT. As protein: CASSTRPDRGPGYNEKLFF.

This clone has just a few counts. The V call is TRBV30, the J call TRBJ1-6; weak D call: TRBD1 (5 bases). The CDR3 is made up of 14 amino acids. Germline-derived CDR1 and CDR2 are GTSNPN and SVGIG (reference sequence). V lost 0 bases and J 5 bases, leaving 8 bases between the germline ends. DNA for the CDR3: TGTGCCTGGAGTGTGCCAGGGAATAATTCACCCCTCCACTTT. It codes for CAWSVPGNNSPLHF.

V is TRBV6-5 and J is TRBJ2-5, with 8 positions matching TRBD2. V shed 4 bases and J 5 bases; nucleotides not matched to a gene: 9. Germline loops: CDR1 MNHEY, CDR2 SVGAGI. The CDR3 sequence is 15 residues long. The CDR3 sequence is CASSSNARGGETQYF. CDR3 DNA sequence: TGTGCCAGCAGTTCCAACGCCCGGGGGGGGGAGACCCAGTACTTC.

The CDR3 reads CASSDYKGPEAFF. DNA of the CDR3: TGTGCCAGCAGTGATTATAAGGGGCCTGAAGCTTTCTTT. The V and J genes are TRBV6-1 and TRBJ1-1, with D possibly TRBD1 on 5 matching bases. The CDR3 is 13 residues long. The germline V gene has CDR1 MNHNS and CDR2 SASEGT. The germline V and J ends were trimmed by 3 bases and 6 bases, with 11 bases remaining between them.

The rearrangement joins TRBV5-4 to TRBJ2-7; possible D gene TRBD2, 5 bases. V lost 3 bases and J 3 bases, leaving 13 bases between the germline ends. This CDR3 comprises 14 residues. Germline lookup yields CDR1 SGHNT and CDR2 YYREEE (reference sequence). DNA for the CDR3: TGTGCCAGCAGCTCCCCGACTAACGGCTACGAGCAGTACTTC. Translated, it gives CASSSPTNGYEQYF.

This clone was recorded only once. This chain joins TRBV6-4 and TRBJ2-1; 7 bases are shared with TRBD2. CDR1 MRHNA and CDR2 SNTAGT come from the germline V gene. This CDR3 is 13 amino acids long. V shed 4 bases, J shed 9 bases, and the junction held 6 bases outside the gene matches. CDR3 amino acids: CASSGTRGTEQFF. CDR3 in DNA: TGTGCCAGCAGTGGGACTAGGGGCACTGAGCAGTTCTTC.

The sample holds a few counts of this clone. The same CDR3 is also encoded by other DNA sequences in this sample. The V call is TRBV7-2, the J call TRBJ2-1; 11 nucleotides match TRBD2. Germline assignment: CDR1 SGHTA and CDR2 FQGNSA. The trim removed 5 bases at V and 3 bases at J, leaving 3 bases unmatched. This CDR3 contains 15 residues. In DNA, the CDR3 is TGTGCCAGCAGCCCTAGCGGGGGGTTCTACAATGAGCAGTTCTTC. Its translation: CASSPSGGFYNEQFF. Complete variable domain (other parts from reference TRBV7-2 and TRBJ2-1): GAGVSQSPSNKVTEKGKDVELRCDPISGHTALYWYRQSLGQGLEFLIYFQGNSAPDKSGLPSDRFSAERTGGSVSTLTIQRTQQEDSAVYLCASSPSGGFYNEQFFGPGTRLTVL.

This chain connects TRBV7-9 to TRBJ1-6; possible D gene TRBD1, 6 bases. The germline V and J ends were trimmed by 1 base and 6 bases, with 7 bases remaining between them. CDR1 SEHNR and CDR2 FQNEAQ come from the germline V gene (reference sequence). The CDR3 runs to 14 residues. CDR3 sequence: CASSLGGGNSPLHF. The CDR3 nucleotides are TGTGCCAGCAGCTTAGGAGGGGGTAATTCACCCCTCCACTTT.

This clone has only one observation. The CDR3 DNA reads as TGTGCCAGCAGCGTAGGGGGCGCTGGGTCCACCGGGGAGCTGTTTTTT. This sequence encodes CASSVGGAGSTGELFF. This sequence joins TRBV9 and TRBJ2-2; maybe TRBD1 (5 bases). The V and J ends lost 0 bases and 4 bases respectively, with 13 bases between them. CDR1 and CDR2 from the germline V gene are SGDLS and YYNGEE. The CDR3 length is 16 residues.

The gene calls are TRBV7-2 and TRBJ2-1; 8 nucleotides align to TRBD1. After removal of 1 base from V and 5 bases from J, the junction contained 10 bases not matched to a gene. CDR3 length equals 17 residues. The germline gives CDR1 SGHTA, CDR2 FQGNSA. The CDR3 reads CASSLVGGRGLDNEQFF. DNA for the CDR3: TGTGCCAGCAGCTTAGTAGGTGGCAGGGGGCTAGACAATGAGCAGTTCTTC.